The 3 T cell receptor beta chains below were found in one sample sequenced in a study of T-cell reconstitution after alpha-beta-depleted transplantation in children. During its preparation, the TCRbeta library received unique molecular identifiers. TCRdb reprocessed the PCR reads with MiXCR, giving one entry per CDR3 protein. Among 450,000 to 500,000 distinct CDR3 sequences listed, around 13% were seen once. The material sequenced was PBMCs from the stem cell graft donor, taken from the stem cell graft. These TCRs come from a human donor who donated a stem cell graft to a child with combined immunodeficiency.

This clonotype was found a few times. This rearrangement joins TRBV29-1 to TRBJ2-3; the match to TRBD1 covers 8 bases. J lost 4 bases, V lost 6 bases, and 3 bases had no gene match. Germline V lookup: CDR1 SQVTM, CDR2 ANQGSEA. The CDR3 is 12 amino acids. The CDR3 loop reads CSVLQGADTQYF. The CDR3, as DNA: TGCAGCGTGCTACAGGGGGCAGATACGCAGTATTTT.

This chain links TRBV12-3 or TRBV12-4 with TRBJ2-7; D is possibly TRBD2 (6 bases). The V and J ends lost 1 base and 5 bases respectively, with 15 bases between them. The CDR3 spans 15 residues. CDR3 sequence reads: CASSLGDWVINEQYF. CDR3 DNA: TGTGCCAGCAGTTTAGGGGACTGGGTAATCAACGAGCAGTACTTC.

Only a few counts were recorded for this clonotype. The chain is built from TRBV5-1 and TRBJ2-7; unclear D gene. This CDR3 region has 15 residues. Germline CDR1 is SGHRS and CDR2 is YFSETQ. V dropped 1 base and J dropped 4 bases, with 15 bases sitting between them. CDR3 sequence (DNA): TGCGCCAGCAGCTTGTTCGCAAACCCAGGTTACGAGCAGTACTTC. Protein sequence: CASSLFANPGYEQYF.